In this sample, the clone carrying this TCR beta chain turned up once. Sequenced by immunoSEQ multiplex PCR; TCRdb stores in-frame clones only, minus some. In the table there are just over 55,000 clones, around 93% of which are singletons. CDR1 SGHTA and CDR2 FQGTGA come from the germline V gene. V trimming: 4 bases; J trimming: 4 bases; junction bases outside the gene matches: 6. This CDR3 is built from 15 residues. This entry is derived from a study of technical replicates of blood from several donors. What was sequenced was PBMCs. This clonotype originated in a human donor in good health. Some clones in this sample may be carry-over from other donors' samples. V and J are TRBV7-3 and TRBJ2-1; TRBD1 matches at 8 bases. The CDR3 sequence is CASSSGQGSYNEQFF. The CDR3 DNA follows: TGTGCCAGCAGCTCTGGACAGGGTTCGTACAATGAGCAGTTCTTC.